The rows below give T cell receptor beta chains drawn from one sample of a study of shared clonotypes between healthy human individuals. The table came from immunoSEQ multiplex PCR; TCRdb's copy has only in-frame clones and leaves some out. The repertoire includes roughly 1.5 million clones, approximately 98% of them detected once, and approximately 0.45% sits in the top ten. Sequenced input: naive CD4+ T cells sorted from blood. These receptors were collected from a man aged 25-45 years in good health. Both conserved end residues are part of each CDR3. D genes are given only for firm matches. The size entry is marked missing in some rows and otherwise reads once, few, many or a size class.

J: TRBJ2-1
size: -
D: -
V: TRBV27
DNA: TGTGCCAGCAGTACCCGCGACACAGTCAATGAGCAGTTCTTC
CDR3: CASSTRDTVNEQFF

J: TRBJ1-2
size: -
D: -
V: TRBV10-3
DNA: TGTGCCATCAGTCTGTCGGCGACTGCCCGGGGCTCGGGCTACACCTTC
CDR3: CAISLSATARGSGYTF

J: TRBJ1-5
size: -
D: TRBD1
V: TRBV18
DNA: TGTGCCAGCTCACGACAGGGGGCAGATCAGCCCCAGCATTTT
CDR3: CASSRQGADQPQHF

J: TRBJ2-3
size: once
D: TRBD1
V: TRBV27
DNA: TGTGCCAGCAGTTCCCGCGGGACAGGGGTTGGGGGAGGAATCACAGATACGCAGTATTTT
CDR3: CASSSRGTGVGGGITDTQYF

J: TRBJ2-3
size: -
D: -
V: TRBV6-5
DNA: TGTGCCAGCAGTTACTCGGAGAACACAGATACGCAGTATTTT
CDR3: CASSYSENTDTQYF

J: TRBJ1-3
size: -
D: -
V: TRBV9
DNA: TGTGCCAGCAGCCTCAATTTACAGGTTTCTGGAAACACCATATATTTT
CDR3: CASSLNLQVSGNTIYF

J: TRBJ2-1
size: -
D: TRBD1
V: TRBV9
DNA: TGTGCCAGCAGCCTTCAGGGTATTGGACAGGGACTTTACAATGAGCAGTTCTTC
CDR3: CASSLQGIGQGLYNEQFF

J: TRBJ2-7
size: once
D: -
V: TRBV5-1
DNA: TGCGCCAGCAGAGCGCTCATTAGGTCTGTAAAGGGAGGCGAGCAGTACTTC
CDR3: CASRALIRSVKGGEQYF

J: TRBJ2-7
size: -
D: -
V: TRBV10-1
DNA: TGCGCCAGCAGTGAGGTAATAGCGGCCCCCTACGAGCAGTACTTC
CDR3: CASSEVIAAPYEQYF

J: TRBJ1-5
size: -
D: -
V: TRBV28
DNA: TGTGCCAGCAGTTTATTCGTAGATAGCAATCAGCCCCAGCATTTT
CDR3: CASSLFVDSNQPQHF

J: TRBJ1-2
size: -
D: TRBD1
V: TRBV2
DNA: TGTGCCAGCAGGGGACAGGTCTTGGGGGGCTACACCTTC
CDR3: CASRGQVLGGYTF

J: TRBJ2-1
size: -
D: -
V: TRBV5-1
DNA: TGCGCCAGCAGCTTGGATGCTCGCCAGGCCTACAATGAGCAGTTCTTC
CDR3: CASSLDARQAYNEQFF

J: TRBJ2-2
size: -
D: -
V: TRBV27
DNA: TGTGCCAGCAGTTTATCCGGCACCGGGGAGCTGTTTTTT
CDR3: CASSLSGTGELFF

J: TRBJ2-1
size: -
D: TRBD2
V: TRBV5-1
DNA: TGCGCCAGCGGCTCAGCGGGTAGCGGGAGGATAGATGAGCAGTTCTTC
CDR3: CASGSAGSGRIDEQFF

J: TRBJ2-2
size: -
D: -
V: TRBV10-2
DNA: TGCGCCAGCAGTGGGACTATTACGAACACCGGGGAGCTGTTTTTT
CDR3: CASSGTITNTGELFF

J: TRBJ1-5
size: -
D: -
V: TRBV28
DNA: TGTGCCAGCAGTTATCCGGGAGGAACTCAGCCCCAGCATTTT
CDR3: CASSYPGGTQPQHF

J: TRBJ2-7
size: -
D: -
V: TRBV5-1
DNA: TGCGCCAGCAGCTTGGCCGGAATTCGTATAGGCGCCTACGAGCAGTACTTC
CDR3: CASSLAGIRIGAYEQYF

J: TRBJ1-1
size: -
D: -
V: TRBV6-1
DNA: TGTGCCAGCAGGATCAGGGTGAACACTGAAGCTTTCTTT
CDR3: CASRIRVNTEAFF

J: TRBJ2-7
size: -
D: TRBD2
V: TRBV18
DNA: TGTGCCAGCTCACTTACTAGCGGGGGGTACGAGCAGTACTTC
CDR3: CASSLTSGGYEQYF

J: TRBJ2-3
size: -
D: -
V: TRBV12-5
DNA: TGTGCTAGTGGTTCCGGGACGGTGACTAGCACAGATACGCAGTATTTT
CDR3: CASGSGTVTSTDTQYF

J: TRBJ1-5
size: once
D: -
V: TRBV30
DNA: TGTGCCTGGAGGCGCTGGACAAACAGCAATCAGCCCCAGCATTTT
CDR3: CAWRRWTNSNQPQHF

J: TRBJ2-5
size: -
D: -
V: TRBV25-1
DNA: TGTGCCAGCAGCGGGGGTGGAGAGACCCAGTACTTC
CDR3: CASSGGGETQYF

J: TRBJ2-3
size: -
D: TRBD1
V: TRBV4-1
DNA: TGCGCCAGCAGCCAAGACAGGGGGACGCGGACAGATACGCAGTATTTT
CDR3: CASSQDRGTRTDTQYF

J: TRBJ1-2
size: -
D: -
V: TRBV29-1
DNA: TGCAGCGTTGCTACCAGCTATGGCTACACCTTC
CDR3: CSVATSYGYTF

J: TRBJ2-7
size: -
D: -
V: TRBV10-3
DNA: TGTGCCTCCGCGAGGGACACCTACGAGCAGTACTTC
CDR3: CASARDTYEQYF

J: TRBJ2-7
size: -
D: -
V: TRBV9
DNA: TGTGCCAGCAGCGGGTCGGCGTATACCTACGAGCAGTACTTC
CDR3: CASSGSAYTYEQYF

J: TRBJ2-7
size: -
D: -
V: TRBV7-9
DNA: TGTGCCAGCAGCTTCCGGGACACCGCCCACGAGCAGTACTTC
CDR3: CASSFRDTAHEQYF

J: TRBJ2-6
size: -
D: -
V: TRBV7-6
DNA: TGTGCCAGCAGCTTACTCACAGGGCCGAACGGGGCCAACGTCCTGACTTTC
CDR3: CASSLLTGPNGANVLTF

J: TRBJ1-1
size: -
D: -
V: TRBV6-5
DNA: TGTGCCAGCAGTTACGTACAGTCGGGCACTGAAGCTTTCTTT
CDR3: CASSYVQSGTEAFF

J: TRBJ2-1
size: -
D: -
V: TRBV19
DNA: TGTGCCAGTAGTATTGGGGGTGGCGCGAGCTCCTACAATGAGCAGTTCTTC
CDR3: CASSIGGGASSYNEQFF

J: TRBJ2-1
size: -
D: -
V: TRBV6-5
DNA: TGTGCCAGCAGTTACTTGCCGGTGAGCTCCTACAATGAGCAGTTCTTC
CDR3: CASSYLPVSSYNEQFF

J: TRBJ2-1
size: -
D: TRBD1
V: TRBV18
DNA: TGTGCCAGCTCACCCCCTGGGACAGGGAGGATCGCTGAGCAGTTCTTC
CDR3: CASSPPGTGRIAEQFF